This TCR beta chain was identified during a study of T cell responses to AZD1222 COVID-19 vaccine. Sequencing used immunoSEQ multiplex PCR; TCRdb keeps in-frame clones, though not all of them. The repertoire includes tens of thousands of clones, roughly 91% of them detected once, and 22% sits in the top ten. This CDR3 contains 14 residues. CDR1 and CDR2 (germline): KGHSH, LQKENI. V was clipped by 2 bases and J by 2 bases; unmatched bases: 3. This clone was observed once. The antigen is undetermined. Broader study findings: Repertoires were collected only later (after the peak T cell response had occurred). Variant regions that are unmutated are reportedly the target of nearly half of spike-specific TCRs.

V usage is TRBV18 and J usage is TRBJ2-7, with 7 bases lining up with TRBD2. This TCR derives from an adult in good health. Sequencing used peripheral blood, obtained on day 0 of AZD1222 vaccination. The CDR3 DNA reads as TGTGCCAGCTCACCAGGGACTACCACCTACGAGCAGTACTTC. Its translation is CASSPGTTTYEQYF.